These T cell receptor beta chains were read from a single sample in a study of blood T cell repertoires in COVID-19. TCRdb's copy holds only in-frame clones and misses some; the assay was immunoSEQ multiplex PCR. The sample lists about 110,000 clones, about 79% occurring once. Sequencing was performed on peripheral blood. The receptor source for this set is a man older than 75 with COVID-19, enrolled during active disease. Both conserved end residues are part of each CDR3. Fields, in order: J gene, D gene, V gene, clone size, CDR3 DNA, CDR3 protein. A D gene is named only where the DNA matches it firmly. Size is stated for part of the rows, as once, few or many counts, or as a class when the clone is expanded.

j_call: TRBJ2-2; d_call: -; v_call: TRBV13; clone_size: -; cdr3_nt: TGTGCCAGCAGCTTAGGCGGGAGAGGGACCGGGGAGCTGTTTTTT; cdr3_aa: CASSLGGRGTGELFF
j_call: TRBJ1-4; d_call: -; v_call: TRBV24-1; clone_size: -; cdr3_nt: TGTGCCACCAGTGATTCGGGACAAACGAATGAAAAACTGTTTTTT; cdr3_aa: CATSDSGQTNEKLFF
j_call: TRBJ2-1; d_call: TRBD2; v_call: TRBV7-9; clone_size: -; cdr3_nt: TGTGCCAGCAGCTCAACTAGCGGGAGGGCCTTGTTGAATGAGCAGTTCTTC; cdr3_aa: CASSSTSGRALLNEQFF
j_call: TRBJ2-1; d_call: TRBD2; v_call: TRBV19; clone_size: -; cdr3_nt: TGTGCCAGTAGTCTGCTAGCGGGAGGTCGGTCCTACAATGAGCAGTTCTTC; cdr3_aa: CASSLLAGGRSYNEQFF
j_call: TRBJ2-1; d_call: -; v_call: TRBV3-1/TRBV3-2; clone_size: few; cdr3_nt: TGTGCCAGCAGCCAAGAGTTAGGCAGGGAACAGTTCTTC; cdr3_aa: CASSQELGREQFF
j_call: TRBJ1-1; d_call: -; v_call: TRBV28; clone_size: once; cdr3_nt: TGTGCCAGCAGCCCCCCCGGGGGGAAGGCTTTCTTT; cdr3_aa: CASSPPGGKAFF
j_call: TRBJ2-5; d_call: -; v_call: TRBV27; clone_size: -; cdr3_nt: TGTGCCAGCAGAACAGGGTCCTTGGCCCAGTACTTC; cdr3_aa: CASRTGSLAQYF
j_call: TRBJ2-7; d_call: -; v_call: TRBV5-1; clone_size: few; cdr3_nt: TGCGCCAGCAGCTTGTTTTCGAATCGGTACGAGCAGTACTTC; cdr3_aa: CASSLFSNRYEQYF
j_call: TRBJ2-7; d_call: -; v_call: TRBV29-1; clone_size: once; cdr3_nt: TGCAGCGTTGAAGCGTCACGGGGTCTCGACTACGAGCAGTACTTC; cdr3_aa: CSVEASRGLDYEQYF
j_call: TRBJ1-1; d_call: -; v_call: TRBV29-1; clone_size: -; cdr3_nt: TGCAGCGGTGGAGGAGATGGGTGGGCTTTCTTT; cdr3_aa: CSGGGDGWAFF
j_call: TRBJ2-7; d_call: -; v_call: TRBV3-1/TRBV3-2; clone_size: -; cdr3_nt: TGTGCCAGCAGCCAAGAAAGCGGTAGAACCTACGAGCAGTACTTC; cdr3_aa: CASSQESGRTYEQYF
j_call: TRBJ2-1; d_call: -; v_call: TRBV19; clone_size: few; cdr3_nt: TGTGCCAGTAGTTTCCAGGACACTGTCAACAATGAGCAGTTCTTC; cdr3_aa: CASSFQDTVNNEQFF
j_call: TRBJ2-5; d_call: -; v_call: TRBV19; clone_size: few; cdr3_nt: TGTGCCAGTAGTATCGGGAACCAAGAGACCCAGTACTTC; cdr3_aa: CASSIGNQETQYF
j_call: TRBJ2-5; d_call: -; v_call: TRBV2; clone_size: -; cdr3_nt: TGTGCCAGCAGCGACCTAGACACAGGGTGGGAAGAGACCCAGTACTTC; cdr3_aa: CASSDLDTGWEETQYF
j_call: TRBJ2-1; d_call: -; v_call: TRBV6-5; clone_size: -; cdr3_nt: TGTGCCAGCAGTCCTACAGCTAATGAGCAGTTCTTC; cdr3_aa: CASSPTANEQFF
j_call: TRBJ1-2; d_call: -; v_call: TRBV20-1; clone_size: -; cdr3_nt: TGCAGTGCTAGTGCTCCCCGACAGGCCGTTTATGGCTACACCTTC; cdr3_aa: CSASAPRQAVYGYTF
j_call: TRBJ1-1; d_call: -; v_call: TRBV9; clone_size: -; cdr3_nt: TGTGCCAGCAGCGTAGCAGGGAACACTGAAGCTTTCTTT; cdr3_aa: CASSVAGNTEAFF
j_call: TRBJ1-6; d_call: TRBD1; v_call: TRBV28; clone_size: -; cdr3_nt: TGTGCCAGCAGTCCGACCGGGACAGGGATGTTTTCACCCCTCCACTTT; cdr3_aa: CASSPTGTGMFSPLHF
j_call: TRBJ1-2; d_call: TRBD1; v_call: TRBV9; clone_size: -; cdr3_nt: TGTGCCAGCAGCGTAGGGACAGGGTTTGGCTACACCTTC; cdr3_aa: CASSVGTGFGYTF
j_call: TRBJ2-1; d_call: -; v_call: TRBV7-2; clone_size: -; cdr3_nt: TGTGCCAGCAGCCCGACTGATATGAATGAGCAGTTCTTC; cdr3_aa: CASSPTDMNEQFF
j_call: TRBJ2-7; d_call: TRBD1; v_call: TRBV4-2; clone_size: -; cdr3_nt: TGTGCCAGCAGCCAACCCCCCGATGGACAGGGATCCTACGAGCAGTACTTC; cdr3_aa: CASSQPPDGQGSYEQYF
j_call: TRBJ2-7; d_call: -; v_call: TRBV28; clone_size: -; cdr3_nt: TGTGCCAGCAGTTTACGTCCAGGGCGCTTAGGGCAGTACTTC; cdr3_aa: CASSLRPGRLGQYF
j_call: TRBJ2-3; d_call: -; v_call: TRBV19; clone_size: -; cdr3_nt: TGTGCCAGTAGTATAGATCTGGGGGGAATGACAGATACGCAGTATTTT; cdr3_aa: CASSIDLGGMTDTQYF
j_call: TRBJ2-3; d_call: TRBD2; v_call: TRBV2; clone_size: -; cdr3_nt: TGTGCCAGCAGTGAATTTGGCTCTTTTAGCGGGAGGGGGTCCTACACAGATACGCAGTATTTT; cdr3_aa: CASSEFGSFSGRGSYTDTQYF
j_call: TRBJ1-5; d_call: -; v_call: TRBV27; clone_size: -; cdr3_nt: TGTGCCAGCAGTTTTTTTGGAGGGGAGCCCCAGCATTTT; cdr3_aa: CASSFFGGEPQHF
j_call: TRBJ2-1; d_call: TRBD2; v_call: TRBV6-5; clone_size: -; cdr3_nt: TGTGCCAGCAGTTTCCAGGGAGGGCCCGATGAGCAGTTCTTC; cdr3_aa: CASSFQGGPDEQFF
j_call: TRBJ1-5; d_call: TRBD1; v_call: TRBV27; clone_size: few; cdr3_nt: TGTGCCAGCAGTCCAGGACAGGGAGGCCAGCCCCAGCATTTT; cdr3_aa: CASSPGQGGQPQHF
j_call: TRBJ1-3; d_call: -; v_call: TRBV5-5; clone_size: -; cdr3_nt: TGTGCCAGCAGCTTTGGAGGATACTCTGGAAACACCATATATTTT; cdr3_aa: CASSFGGYSGNTIYF
j_call: TRBJ2-2; d_call: -; v_call: TRBV5-1; clone_size: -; cdr3_nt: TGCGCCAGCAGCTTGGGACAGGTCACCGGGGAGCTGTTTTTT; cdr3_aa: CASSLGQVTGELFF
j_call: TRBJ2-1; d_call: -; v_call: TRBV20-1; clone_size: -; cdr3_nt: TGCAGTGCTAGTGTTATCGGCAATGAGCAGTTCTTC; cdr3_aa: CSASVIGNEQFF
j_call: TRBJ2-1; d_call: TRBD2; v_call: TRBV11-2; clone_size: -; cdr3_nt: TGTGCCAGCAGCCGACTAGCGGGAGGGTCATACACCAATGAGCAGTTCTTC; cdr3_aa: CASSRLAGGSYTNEQFF
j_call: TRBJ1-3; d_call: -; v_call: TRBV10-3; clone_size: -; cdr3_nt: TGTGCCATCAGTGAGGAGCGCTCTGGAAACACCATATATTTT; cdr3_aa: CAISEERSGNTIYF
j_call: TRBJ2-1; d_call: -; v_call: TRBV3-1/TRBV3-2; clone_size: -; cdr3_nt: TGTGCCAGCAGCCAAGCGGGAAACAATGAGCAGTTCTTC; cdr3_aa: CASSQAGNNEQFF
j_call: TRBJ1-2; d_call: -; v_call: TRBV29-1; clone_size: -; cdr3_nt: TGCAGCGTTGAAGATCCCCCCAGGGGAAGGATTGGTGGCTACACCTTC; cdr3_aa: CSVEDPPRGRIGGYTF
j_call: TRBJ2-7; d_call: -; v_call: TRBV3-1/TRBV3-2; clone_size: -; cdr3_nt: TGTGCCAGCAGCCAAACGGCGGGAACGTACGAGCAGTACTTC; cdr3_aa: CASSQTAGTYEQYF
j_call: TRBJ2-2; d_call: -; v_call: TRBV6-5; clone_size: -; cdr3_nt: TGTGCCAGCGGGAGGATTAACACCGGGGAGCTGTTTTTT; cdr3_aa: CASGRINTGELFF
j_call: TRBJ1-2; d_call: -; v_call: TRBV7-2; clone_size: -; cdr3_nt: TGTGCCAGCAGCTTACGGCCGGCGGATGGCTACACCTTC; cdr3_aa: CASSLRPADGYTF
j_call: TRBJ2-1; d_call: -; v_call: TRBV7-9; clone_size: -; cdr3_nt: TGTGCCAGCAGCTCTAAGCGGGTGAGCTCCTACAATGAGCAGTTCTTC; cdr3_aa: CASSSKRVSSYNEQFF
j_call: TRBJ1-3; d_call: -; v_call: TRBV28; clone_size: -; cdr3_nt: TGTGCCAGCAGTTTCTCCACCCCCAGGGAGGTCGACGGAAACACCATATATTTT; cdr3_aa: CASSFSTPREVDGNTIYF
j_call: TRBJ2-5; d_call: TRBD2; v_call: TRBV7-3; clone_size: -; cdr3_nt: TGTGCCAGCAGCCCTTTAGCGGGAGAAGAGACCCAGTACTTC; cdr3_aa: CASSPLAGEETQYF
j_call: TRBJ2-5; d_call: TRBD2; v_call: TRBV4-3; clone_size: -; cdr3_nt: TGCGCCAGCAGCCGCATAGCGGGATCCGGGGAGACCCAGTACTTC; cdr3_aa: CASSRIAGSGETQYF
j_call: TRBJ1-5; d_call: -; v_call: TRBV5-4; clone_size: few; cdr3_nt: TGTGCCAGCAGTACCGGGGGAGGGCCCCAGCATTTT; cdr3_aa: CASSTGGGPQHF
j_call: TRBJ1-1; d_call: -; v_call: TRBV2; clone_size: few; cdr3_nt: TGTGCCAGCAGTGACGGGGTAGCCGAAGCTTTCTTT; cdr3_aa: CASSDGVAEAFF
j_call: TRBJ2-4; d_call: TRBD1; v_call: TRBV11-2; clone_size: -; cdr3_nt: TGTGCCAGCAGGGTAAGGACAGGACTCGCCAAAAACATTCAGTACTTC; cdr3_aa: CASRVRTGLAKNIQYF
j_call: TRBJ1-5; d_call: TRBD1; v_call: TRBV19; clone_size: -; cdr3_nt: TGTGCCAGTAGTAGAACTAGGGGGCATAGCAATCAGCCCCAGCATTTT; cdr3_aa: CASSRTRGHSNQPQHF
j_call: TRBJ1-4; d_call: -; v_call: TRBV7-9; clone_size: -; cdr3_nt: TGTGCCAGCAGCTTCCCAGCGGCAAAGTCCAACCGAAATGAAAAACTGTTTTTT; cdr3_aa: CASSFPAAKSNRNEKLFF
j_call: TRBJ2-1; d_call: -; v_call: TRBV7-9; clone_size: -; cdr3_nt: TGTGCCAGCAGCCGCGCGGAAGGAAGAAATGAGCAGTTCTTC; cdr3_aa: CASSRAEGRNEQFF
j_call: TRBJ2-5; d_call: TRBD2; v_call: TRBV7-9; clone_size: few; cdr3_nt: TGTGCCAGCAGCCCGGGGGGTCGAGAGACCCAGTACTTC; cdr3_aa: CASSPGGRETQYF
j_call: TRBJ2-5; d_call: TRBD2; v_call: TRBV3-1/TRBV3-2; clone_size: -; cdr3_nt: TGTGCCAGCAGCTCACGTCGTCTAGCGGGGAACCAAGAGACCCAGTACTTC; cdr3_aa: CASSSRRLAGNQETQYF
j_call: TRBJ2-7; d_call: -; v_call: TRBV28; clone_size: -; cdr3_nt: TGTGCCAGCAGTTCCCTGTTCTACGAGCAGTACTTC; cdr3_aa: CASSSLFYEQYF
j_call: TRBJ2-5; d_call: TRBD1; v_call: TRBV28; clone_size: -; cdr3_nt: TGTGCCAGCAGTAGGGGACAGGGTGGGACCCAGTACTTC; cdr3_aa: CASSRGQGGTQYF
j_call: TRBJ1-5; d_call: TRBD1; v_call: TRBV6-1; clone_size: -; cdr3_nt: TGTGCCAGCAGTGATATGACAGGGACCAATCAGCCCCAGCATTTT; cdr3_aa: CASSDMTGTNQPQHF
j_call: TRBJ2-7; d_call: TRBD1; v_call: TRBV5-1; clone_size: -; cdr3_nt: TGCGCCAGCACCAACCCGGGACAGACCTACGAGCAGTACTTC; cdr3_aa: CASTNPGQTYEQYF